The 8 T cell receptor beta chains below were found in one sample sequenced in a study of T cells in tumors after PD-1 blockade. Sequencing used immunoSEQ multiplex PCR; TCRdb keeps in-frame clones, though not all of them. The sample lists 10,000 to 15,000 clones, 55% to 80% seen once, with 26% in the top ten. This material consisted of tumor tissue, taken before anti-PD-1 treatment. The receptors stem from a human donor with cutaneous squamous cell carcinoma.

This clone has a handful of counts. The identical CDR3 is also encoded by other nucleotide sequences in the sample. The CDR3 reads CASSPGSEGETQYF. DNA of the CDR3: TGTGCCAGCTCACCCGGAAGCGAGGGGGAGACCCAGTACTTC. The V call is TRBV18, the J call TRBJ2-5; possibly TRBD1 or TRBD2 for D (5 bases each). The CDR3 contains 14 residues. Trimming pared 3 bases from V and 5 bases from J, leaving 13 bases between. Per germline, CDR1 KGHSH and CDR2 LQKENI.

This clone appeared a few times. This rearrangement joins TRBV4-1 to TRBJ2-7; D may be TRBD1 (5 bases). V was shortened by 0 bases and J by 7 bases, with 13 bases between the two germline ends. Germline CDR1 is MGHRA and CDR2 is YSYEKL. There are 14 residues in the CDR3. This CDR3 reads CASSQDLRRTEQYF. The DNA for the CDR3 is TGCGCCAGCAGCCAAGATCTCCGACGGACAGAGCAGTACTTC.

The chain employs TRBV7-8 and TRBJ2-5; 9 bases map to TRBD2. CDR3 length: 16 amino acids. V lost 4 bases to trimming and J lost 2 bases; unmatched junction nucleotides: 8. Germline lookup yields CDR1 SGHVS and CDR2 FQNEAQ. The CDR3 region is CASSSNSGSSQETQYF. The CDR3 nucleotides are TGTGCCAGCAGCTCAAATAGCGGGAGCTCTCAAGAGACCCAGTACTTC.

In this sample, this clone turned up a few times. The chain recombines TRBV6-2 or TRBV6-3 with TRBJ2-4; 7 nucleotides match TRBD2. CDR3 length equals 15 residues. Trimming took 5 bases from V and 1 from J; bases not matched to a gene: 5. Germline V CDR1 and CDR2: MNHEY, SVGEGT. CDR3 protein: CASSPGGVAKNIQYF. The CDR3, as DNA: TGTGCCAGCAGTCCGGGAGGAGTTGCCAAAAACATTCAGTACTTC.

By frequency in the sample, this clone is medium-sized. The chain links TRBV7-3 to TRBJ2-7, with a weak D call TRBD1 (7 bases). There are 14 residues in the CDR3. The germline V gene encodes CDR1 SGHTA and CDR2 FQGTGA. Deletions cut 5 bases from V and 5 bases from J, with 16 bases between. The chain's CDR3 is CASSQGGAMDEQYF. CDR3 coding DNA: TGTGCCAGCAGCCAGGGGGGCGCCATGGACGAGCAGTACTTC.

The V and J genes are TRBV19 and TRBJ1-2, with D possibly matching TRBD1 (5 bases). The CDR3 contains 14 residues. V lost 3 bases, J lost 5 bases, and 13 bases lay in between. Germline lookup yields CDR1 LNHDA and CDR2 SQIVND (reference sequence). The CDR3 region has the DNA TGTGCCAGTAGTATTCTCGGGCAGGGATATGGCTACACCTTC. Protein sequence: CASSILGQGYGYTF.

This clone was recorded only once. The V gene is TRBV27, the J gene TRBJ2-1, with TRBD2 matching over 7 bases. The CDR3 has 16 amino acids. Germline loops: CDR1 MNHEY, CDR2 SMNVEV (reference sequence). With 3 bases clipped from V and 4 bases from J, the junction kept 9 bases outside the gene matches. The CDR3, as DNA: TGTGCCAGCAGTTTGAAAACAGCGGGGCCGTACAATGAGCAGTTCTTC. Its protein product is CASSLKTAGPYNEQFF.

Notes on this clone: At the DNA level, this CDR3 is encoded by other sequences in the same sample as well. The chain employs TRBV5-1 and TRBJ1-1, with D maybe TRBD1 (6 bases). The CDR3 runs to 15 residues. The ends were cut back, 0 bases at V and 9 bases at J, with 18 bases in the middle. CDR1 and CDR2 from the germline V gene are SGHRS and YFSETQ. CDR3 DNA sequence: TGCGCCAGCAGCTTGGAATGGGGAGGGGGGAGGAAAGCTTTCTTT. Its translation: CASSLEWGGGRKAFF.